This T cell receptor beta chain is from a study of blood T cell repertoires in COVID-19. Study-level background: Sites across the United States, Italy and Spain contributed samples from acute and convalescent COVID-19. PBMCs, B-cell-depleted T cells, or T cells were the source of the cDNA or gDNA that made up the material.

V gave up 6 bases and J gave up 0 bases, with 12 bases separating them. Germline V gives CDR1 MDHEN, CDR2 SYDVKM. The CDR3 is 15 residues long. Per the original data handling: Quantification of nucleated cells was approximated via reference gene primer amplification. Sequencing used immunoSEQ multiplex PCR; TCRdb keeps in-frame clones, though not all of them. The D gene and trimming were derived from the DNA, and the V and J assignments and clone size from that table. There are 380,000 or so clones in the sample; 81% occur only once, and over 0.95% lies in the top ten. Sequenced sample: peripheral blood. The sequence was collected from a human donor with acute or convalescent COVID-19. The donor label of this sample is uncertain. This chain uses TRBV28 with TRBJ1-5; D is uncertain. In DNA, the CDR3 is TGTGCCAGCAGCTTCGGTCTATATAGCAATCAGCCCCAGCATTTT. This sequence encodes CASSFGLYSNQPQHF. Full variable domain (remainder filled in from reference TRBV28 and TRBJ1-5): DVKVTQSSRYLVKRTGEKVFLECVQDMDHENMFWYRQDPGLGLRLIYFSYDVKMKEKGDIPEGYSVSREKKERFSLILESASTNQTSMYLCASSFGLYSNQPQHFGDGTRLSIL.